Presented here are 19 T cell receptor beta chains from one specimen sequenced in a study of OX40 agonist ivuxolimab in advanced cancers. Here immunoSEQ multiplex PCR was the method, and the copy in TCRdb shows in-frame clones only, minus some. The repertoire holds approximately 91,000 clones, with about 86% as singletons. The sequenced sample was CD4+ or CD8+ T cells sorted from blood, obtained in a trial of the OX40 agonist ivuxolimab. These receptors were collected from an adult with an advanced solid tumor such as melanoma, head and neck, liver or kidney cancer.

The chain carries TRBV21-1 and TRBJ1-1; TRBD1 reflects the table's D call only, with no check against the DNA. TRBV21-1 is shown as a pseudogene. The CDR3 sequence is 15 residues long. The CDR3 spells CASSNTQGSGTEAFF. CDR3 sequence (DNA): TGTGCCAGCAGCAACACACAGGGGTCGGGCACTGAAGCTTTCTTT.

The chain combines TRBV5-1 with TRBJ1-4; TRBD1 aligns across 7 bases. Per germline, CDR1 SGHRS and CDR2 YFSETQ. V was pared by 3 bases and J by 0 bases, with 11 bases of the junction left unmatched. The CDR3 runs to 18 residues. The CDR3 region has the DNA TGCGCCAGCAGCTGGGGCGGGACAGCACATGCAACTAATGAAAAACTGTTTTTT. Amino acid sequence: CASSWGGTAHATNEKLFF.

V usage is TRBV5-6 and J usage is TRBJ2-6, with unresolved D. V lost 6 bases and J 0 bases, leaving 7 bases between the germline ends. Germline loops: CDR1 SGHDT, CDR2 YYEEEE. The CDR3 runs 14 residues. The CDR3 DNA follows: TGTGCCAGCACCATCCCCTCTGGGGCCAACGTCCTGACTTTC. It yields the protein CASTIPSGANVLTF.

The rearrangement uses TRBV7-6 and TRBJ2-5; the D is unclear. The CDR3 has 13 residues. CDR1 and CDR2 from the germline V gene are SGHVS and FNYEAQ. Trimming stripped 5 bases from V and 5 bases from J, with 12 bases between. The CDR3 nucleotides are TGTGCCAGCAGCCCACGGTCTGCCGAGACCCAGTACTTC. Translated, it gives CASSPRSAETQYF.

DNA for the CDR3: TGTGCCAGCAGTTTGCCTGGACAGGGCCCCGAAAAACTGTTTTTT. The encoded protein is CASSLPGQGPEKLFF. This chain links TRBV28 with TRBJ1-4; 8 bases align to TRBD1. Looked up from germline, CDR1 is MDHEN and CDR2 is SYDVKM. This CDR3 region has 15 residues. V dropped 3 bases and J dropped 8; count of bases not matched to a gene: 8.

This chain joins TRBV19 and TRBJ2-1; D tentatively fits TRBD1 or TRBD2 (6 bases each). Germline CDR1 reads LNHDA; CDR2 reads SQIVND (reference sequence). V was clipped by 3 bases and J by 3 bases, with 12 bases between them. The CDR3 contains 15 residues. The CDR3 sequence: CASSIEGGYYNEQFF. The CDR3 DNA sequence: TGTGCCAGTAGTATTGAGGGGGGCTACTACAATGAGCAGTTCTTC.

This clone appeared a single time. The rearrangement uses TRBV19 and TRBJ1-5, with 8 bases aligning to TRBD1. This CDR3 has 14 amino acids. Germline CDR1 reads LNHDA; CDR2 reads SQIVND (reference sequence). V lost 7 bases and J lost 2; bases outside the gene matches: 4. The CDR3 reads CASTSTGGNQPQHF. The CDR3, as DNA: TGTGCCAGTACCTCGACAGGGGGCAATCAGCCCCAGCATTTT.

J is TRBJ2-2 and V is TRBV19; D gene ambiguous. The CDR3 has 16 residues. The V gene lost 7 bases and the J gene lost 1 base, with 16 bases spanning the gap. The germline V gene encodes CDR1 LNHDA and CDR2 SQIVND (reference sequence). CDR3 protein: CASTIRRSGNTGELFF. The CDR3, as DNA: TGTGCCAGTACCATCCGCCGATCAGGGAACACCGGGGAGCTGTTTTTT.

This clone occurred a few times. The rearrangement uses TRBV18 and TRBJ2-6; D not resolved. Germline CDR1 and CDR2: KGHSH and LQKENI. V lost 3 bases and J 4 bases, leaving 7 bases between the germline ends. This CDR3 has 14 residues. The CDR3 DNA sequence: TGTGCCAGCTCACCTTCCAAAGGGGCCAACGTCCTGACTTTC. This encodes CASSPSKGANVLTF. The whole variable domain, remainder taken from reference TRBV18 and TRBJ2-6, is NAGVMQNPRHLVRRRGQEARLRCSPMKGHSHVYWYRQLPEEGLKFMVYLQKENIIDESGMPKERFSAEFPKEGPSILRIQQVVRGDSAAYFCASSPSKGANVLTFGAGSRLTVL.

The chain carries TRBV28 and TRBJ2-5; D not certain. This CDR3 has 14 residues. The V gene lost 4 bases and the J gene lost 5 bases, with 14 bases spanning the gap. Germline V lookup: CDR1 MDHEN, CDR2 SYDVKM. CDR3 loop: CASSSPRILETQYF. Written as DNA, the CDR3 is TGTGCCAGCAGTTCGCCTAGAATCTTGGAGACCCAGTACTTC. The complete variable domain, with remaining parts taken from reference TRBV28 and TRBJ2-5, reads DVKVTQSSRYLVKRTGEKVFLECVQDMDHENMFWYRQDPGLGLRLIYFSYDVKMKEKGDIPEGYSVSREKKERFSLILESASTNQTSMYLCASSSPRILETQYFGPGTRLLVL.

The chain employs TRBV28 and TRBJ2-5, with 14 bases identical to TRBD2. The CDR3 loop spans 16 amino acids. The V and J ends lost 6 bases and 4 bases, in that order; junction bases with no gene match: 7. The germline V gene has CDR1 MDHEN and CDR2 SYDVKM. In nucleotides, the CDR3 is TGTGCCAGCAGGGTGACTAGCGGGGGGGAAATAGAGACCCAGTACTTC. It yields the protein CASRVTSGGEIETQYF.

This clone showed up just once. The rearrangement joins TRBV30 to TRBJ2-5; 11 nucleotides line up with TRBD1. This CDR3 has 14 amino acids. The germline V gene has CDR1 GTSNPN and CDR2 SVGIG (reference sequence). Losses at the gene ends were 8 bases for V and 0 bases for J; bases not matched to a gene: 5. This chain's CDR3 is CAGTGGPYQETQYF. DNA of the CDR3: TGTGCCGGGACAGGGGGACCGTACCAAGAGACCCAGTACTTC.

CDR3 sequence: CASSDTGSSGGHQETQYF. CDR3 nucleotide sequence: TGTGCCAGCAGTGATACCGGCTCTAGCGGGGGGCACCAAGAGACCCAGTACTTC. The gene calls are TRBV2 and TRBJ2-5, with 11 positions matching TRBD2. The germline V gene has CDR1 SNHLY and CDR2 FYNNEI. CDR3 length: 18 amino acids. The trim removed 3 bases at V and 0 bases at J, leaving 9 bases unmatched.

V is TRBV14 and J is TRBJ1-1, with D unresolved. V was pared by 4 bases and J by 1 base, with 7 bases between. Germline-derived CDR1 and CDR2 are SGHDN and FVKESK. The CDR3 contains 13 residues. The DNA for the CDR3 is TGTGCCAGCAGCCGGTACCAGAACACTGAAGCTTTCTTT. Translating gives CASSRYQNTEAFF.

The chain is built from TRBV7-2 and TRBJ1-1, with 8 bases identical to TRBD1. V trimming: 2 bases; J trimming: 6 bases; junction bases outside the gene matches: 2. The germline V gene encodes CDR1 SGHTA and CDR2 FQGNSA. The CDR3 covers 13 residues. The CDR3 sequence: CASSLQGAAEAFF. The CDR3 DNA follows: TGTGCCAGCAGCTTACAGGGGGCCGCTGAAGCTTTCTTT.

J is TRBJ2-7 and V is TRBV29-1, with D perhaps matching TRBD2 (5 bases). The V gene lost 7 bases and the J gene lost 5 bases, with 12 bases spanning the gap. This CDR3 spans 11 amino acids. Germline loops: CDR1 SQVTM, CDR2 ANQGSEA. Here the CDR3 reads CSGTSSDEQYF. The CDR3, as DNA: TGCAGCGGAACTAGTAGCGACGAGCAGTACTTC.

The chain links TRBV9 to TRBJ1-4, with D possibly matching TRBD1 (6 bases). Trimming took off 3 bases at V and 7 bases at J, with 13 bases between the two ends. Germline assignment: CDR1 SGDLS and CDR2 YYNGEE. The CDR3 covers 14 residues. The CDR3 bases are TGTGCCAGCAGCGCCTCACAGGGTGGTGAAAAACTGTTTTTT. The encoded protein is CASSASQGGEKLFF.

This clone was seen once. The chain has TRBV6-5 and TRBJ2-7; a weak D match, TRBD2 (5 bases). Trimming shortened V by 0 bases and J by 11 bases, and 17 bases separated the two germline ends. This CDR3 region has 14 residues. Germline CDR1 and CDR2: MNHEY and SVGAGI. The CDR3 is CASSYSRLSGEEYF. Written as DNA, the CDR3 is TGTGCCAGCAGTTACTCGAGACTATCCGGGGAAGAGTACTTC.

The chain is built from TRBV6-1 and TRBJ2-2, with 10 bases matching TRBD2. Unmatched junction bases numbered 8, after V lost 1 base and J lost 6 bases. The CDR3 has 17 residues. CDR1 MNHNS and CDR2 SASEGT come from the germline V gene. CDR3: CASSEGWLAGGSGELFF. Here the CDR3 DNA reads TGTGCCAGCAGTGAAGGGTGGTTAGCGGGGGGTTCCGGGGAGCTGTTTTTT.